A single sample gave rise to the 3 T cell receptor beta chains below, sequenced in a study of cytomegalovirus exposure and HLA in healthy donors. PCR employed 60 Vbeta and 13 Jbeta primers. Some clones are missing from TCRdb's copy, which holds only in-frame ones; the method was immunoSEQ multiplex PCR. The sample lists over 200,000 clones, 60% to 80% occurring once. Sequenced: PBMCs. The receptor source for this set is a male donor in good health and CMV-seronegative.

This clone was observed a single time. The chain couples TRBV5-4 to TRBJ2-7; 10 bases are shared with TRBD1. V shed 2 bases, J shed 2 bases, and the junction held 4 bases outside the gene matches. The CDR3 spans 15 residues. Germline CDR1 reads SGHNT; CDR2 reads YYREEE (reference sequence). The CDR3 spells CASSFGTGAPYEQYF. CDR3 nucleotide sequence: TGTGCCAGCAGCTTCGGGACAGGGGCCCCCTACGAGCAGTACTTC. The full variable domain, its missing parts supplied by reference TRBV5-4 and TRBJ2-7, is ETGVTQSPTHLIKTRGQQVTLRCSSQSGHNTVSWYQQALGQGPQFIFQYYREEENGRGNFPPRFSGLQFPNYSSELNVNALELDDSALYLCASSFGTGAPYEQYFGPGTRLTVT.

The chain couples TRBV28 to TRBJ2-7, with a weak D call TRBD1 (6 bases). This CDR3 spans 16 amino acids. V was shortened by 1 base and J by 2 bases, with 15 bases between the two germline ends. In germline, CDR1 is MDHEN, CDR2 SYDVKM. Here the CDR3 DNA reads TGTGCCAGCAGTTTATATGGACAGATCGAGACCTACGAGCAGTACTTC. Protein product: CASSLYGQIETYEQYF.

The chain carries TRBV6-1 and TRBJ1-2; TRBD1 matches at 8 bases. The CDR3 sequence is 13 residues long. CDR1 and CDR2 from the germline V gene are MNHNS and SASEGT. The J segment lost 8 bases and the V segment lost 2 bases, leaving 4 bases of the junction unmatched. The CDR3 DNA is TGTGCCAGCAGTGAATGGACAGGGCTGGGCTACACCTTC. Residues: CASSEWTGLGYTF.